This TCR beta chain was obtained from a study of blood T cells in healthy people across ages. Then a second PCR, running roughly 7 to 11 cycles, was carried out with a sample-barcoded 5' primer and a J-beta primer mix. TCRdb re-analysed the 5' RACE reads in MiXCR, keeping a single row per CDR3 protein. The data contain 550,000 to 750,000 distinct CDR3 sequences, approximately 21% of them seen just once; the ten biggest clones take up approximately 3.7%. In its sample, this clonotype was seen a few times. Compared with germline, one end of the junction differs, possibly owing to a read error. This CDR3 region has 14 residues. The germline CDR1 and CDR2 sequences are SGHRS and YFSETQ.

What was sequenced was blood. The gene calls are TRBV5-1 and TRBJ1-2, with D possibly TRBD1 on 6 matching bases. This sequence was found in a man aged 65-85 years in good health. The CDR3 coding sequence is TGCGCCTGCAGCTCGGGACAAAACAACTATGGCTACACCTTC. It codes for CACSSGQNNYGYTF.